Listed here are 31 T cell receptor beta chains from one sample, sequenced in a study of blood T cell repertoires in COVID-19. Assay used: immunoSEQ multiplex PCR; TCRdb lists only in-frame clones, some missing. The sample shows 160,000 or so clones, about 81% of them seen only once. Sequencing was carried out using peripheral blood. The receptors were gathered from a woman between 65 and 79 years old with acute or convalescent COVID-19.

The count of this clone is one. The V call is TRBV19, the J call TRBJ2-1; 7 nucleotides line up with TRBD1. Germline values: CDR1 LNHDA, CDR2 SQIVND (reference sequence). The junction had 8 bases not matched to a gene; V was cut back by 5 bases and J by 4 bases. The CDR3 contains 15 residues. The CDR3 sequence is CASSALGTEYNEQFF. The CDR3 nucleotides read TGTGCCAGTAGTGCCCTCGGGACAGAGTACAATGAGCAGTTCTTC.

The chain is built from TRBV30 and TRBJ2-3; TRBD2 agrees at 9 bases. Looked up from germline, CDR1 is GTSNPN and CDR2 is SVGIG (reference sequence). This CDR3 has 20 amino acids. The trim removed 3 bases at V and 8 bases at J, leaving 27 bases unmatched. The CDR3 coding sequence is TGTGCCTGGAGGGACCGGGGATTTGGCGGGAGGGTCCGAGATCCACCTACGCAGTATTTT. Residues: CAWRDRGFGGRVRDPPTQYF.

CDR3 residues: CASSLERYQEAFF. The CDR3 DNA sequence: TGTGCCAGCAGCTTGGAGCGCTACCAAGAAGCTTTCTTT. This sequence joins TRBV7-2 and TRBJ1-1; D uncertain. CDR1 is SGHTA and CDR2 is FQGNSA in the germline V gene. The CDR3 covers 13 residues. V dropped 3 bases and J dropped 8 bases, with 13 bases sitting between them.

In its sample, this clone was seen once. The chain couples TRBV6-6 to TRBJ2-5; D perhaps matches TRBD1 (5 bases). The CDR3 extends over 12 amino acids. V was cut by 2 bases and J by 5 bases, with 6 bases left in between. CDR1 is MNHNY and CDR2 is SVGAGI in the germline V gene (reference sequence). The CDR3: CASSYGAETQYF. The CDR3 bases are TGTGCCAGCAGTTACGGGGCGGAGACCCAGTACTTC.

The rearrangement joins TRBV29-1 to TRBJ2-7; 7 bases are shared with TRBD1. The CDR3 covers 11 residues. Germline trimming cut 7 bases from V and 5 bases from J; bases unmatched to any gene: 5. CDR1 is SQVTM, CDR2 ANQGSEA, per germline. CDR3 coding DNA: TGCAGCGCCACAGGGGCCCACGAGCAGTACTTC. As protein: CSATGAHEQYF.

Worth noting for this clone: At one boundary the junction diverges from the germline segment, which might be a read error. CDR3 sequence (DNA): TGTGCCAGCAGCCAAGATTGGCCTAGCAGACCCCATTTT. This encodes CASSQDWPSRPHF. This sequence joins TRBV3-1 (or the pseudogene TRBV3-2) and TRBJ2-3; tentatively, D is TRBD2 (5 bases). The CDR3 has 13 residues. Germline V CDR1 and CDR2: LGHDT, YNNKEL (reference sequence).

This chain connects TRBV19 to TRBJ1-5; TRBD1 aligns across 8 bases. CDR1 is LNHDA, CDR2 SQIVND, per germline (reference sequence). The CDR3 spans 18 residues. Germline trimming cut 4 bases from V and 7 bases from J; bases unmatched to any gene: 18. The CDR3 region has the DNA TGTGCCAGTAGTACGTACGGCTCCGGGACAGGCGAAATACAGCCCCAGCATTTT. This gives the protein CASSTYGSGTGEIQPQHF.

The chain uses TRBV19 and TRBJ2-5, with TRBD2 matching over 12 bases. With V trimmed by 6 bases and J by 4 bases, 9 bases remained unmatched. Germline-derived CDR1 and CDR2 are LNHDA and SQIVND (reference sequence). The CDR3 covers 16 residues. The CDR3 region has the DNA TGTGCCAGTAGCCCGACTAGCGGGAGTCTACCAGAGACCCAGTACTTC. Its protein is CASSPTSGSLPETQYF.

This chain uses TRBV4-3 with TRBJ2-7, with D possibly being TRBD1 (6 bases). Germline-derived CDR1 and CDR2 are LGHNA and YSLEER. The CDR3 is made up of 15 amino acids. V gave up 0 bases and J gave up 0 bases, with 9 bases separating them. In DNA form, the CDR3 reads TGCGCCAGCAGCCAAGATACAGGGAGCTCCTACGAGCAGTACTTC. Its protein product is CASSQDTGSSYEQYF.

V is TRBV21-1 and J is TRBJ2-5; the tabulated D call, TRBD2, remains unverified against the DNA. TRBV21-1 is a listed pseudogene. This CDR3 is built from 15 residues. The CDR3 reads CASSKGRGGGETQYF. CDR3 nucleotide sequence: TGTGCCAGCAGCAAAGGGCGGGGAGGAGGGGAGACCCAGTACTTC.

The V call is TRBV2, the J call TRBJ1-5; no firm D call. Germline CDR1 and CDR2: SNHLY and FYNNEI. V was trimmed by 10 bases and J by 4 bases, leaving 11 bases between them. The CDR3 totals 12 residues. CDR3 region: CANLRENQPQHF. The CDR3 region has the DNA TGTGCCAACCTAAGGGAGAATCAGCCCCAGCATTTT.

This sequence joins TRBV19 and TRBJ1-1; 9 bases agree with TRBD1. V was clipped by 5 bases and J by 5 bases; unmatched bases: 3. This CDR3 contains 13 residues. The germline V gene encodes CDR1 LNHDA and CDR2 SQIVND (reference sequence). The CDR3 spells CASSQQGATEAFF. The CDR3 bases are TGTGCCAGTAGTCAACAGGGGGCAACTGAAGCTTTCTTT.

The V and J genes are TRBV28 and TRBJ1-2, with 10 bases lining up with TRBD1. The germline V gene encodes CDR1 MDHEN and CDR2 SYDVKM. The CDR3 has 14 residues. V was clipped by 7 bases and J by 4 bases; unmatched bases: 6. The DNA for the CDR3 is TGTGCCAGCAACCCAGGACAGGGGGTCTATGGCTACACCTTC. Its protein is CASNPGQGVYGYTF.

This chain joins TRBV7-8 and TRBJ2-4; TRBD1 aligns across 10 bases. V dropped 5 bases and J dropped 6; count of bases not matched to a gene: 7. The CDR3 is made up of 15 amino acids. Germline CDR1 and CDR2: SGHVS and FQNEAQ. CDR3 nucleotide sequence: TGTGCCAGCAGCCGAGGGACAGGGGACGGAAACATTCAGTACTTC. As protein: CASSRGTGDGNIQYF.

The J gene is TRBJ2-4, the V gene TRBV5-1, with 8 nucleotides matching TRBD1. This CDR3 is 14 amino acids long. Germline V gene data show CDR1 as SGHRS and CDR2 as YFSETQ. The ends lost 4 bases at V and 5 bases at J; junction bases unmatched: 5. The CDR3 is CASSRTGQENIQYF. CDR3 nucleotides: TGCGCCAGCAGCCGGACAGGGCAAGAAAACATTCAGTACTTC.

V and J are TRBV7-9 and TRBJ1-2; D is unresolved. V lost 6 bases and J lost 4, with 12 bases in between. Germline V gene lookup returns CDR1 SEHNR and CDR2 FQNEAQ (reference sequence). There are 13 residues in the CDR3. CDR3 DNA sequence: TGTGCCAGCAGGAGAGACGGGTTCTATGGCTACACCTTC. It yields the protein CASRRDGFYGYTF.

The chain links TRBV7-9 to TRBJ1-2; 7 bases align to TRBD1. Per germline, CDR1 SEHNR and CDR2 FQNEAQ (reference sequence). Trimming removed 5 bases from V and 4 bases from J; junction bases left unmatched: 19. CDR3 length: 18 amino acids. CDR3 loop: CASSGYTGEDWWSYGYTF. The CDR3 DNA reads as TGTGCCAGCAGCGGTTATACAGGGGAGGATTGGTGGTCCTATGGCTACACCTTC.

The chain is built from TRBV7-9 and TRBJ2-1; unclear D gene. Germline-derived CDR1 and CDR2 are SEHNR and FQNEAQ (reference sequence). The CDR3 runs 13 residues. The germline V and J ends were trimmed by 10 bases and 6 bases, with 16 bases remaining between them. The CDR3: CATAGGNTNEQFF. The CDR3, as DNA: TGTGCCACCGCTGGCGGCAATACCAATGAGCAGTTCTTC.

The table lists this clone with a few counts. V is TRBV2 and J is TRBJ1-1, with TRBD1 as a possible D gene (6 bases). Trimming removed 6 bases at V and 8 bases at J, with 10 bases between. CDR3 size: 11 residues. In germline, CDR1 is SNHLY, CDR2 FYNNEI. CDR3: CASRKQGEAFF. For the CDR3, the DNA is TGTGCCAGCAGGAAACAGGGAGAAGCTTTCTTT.

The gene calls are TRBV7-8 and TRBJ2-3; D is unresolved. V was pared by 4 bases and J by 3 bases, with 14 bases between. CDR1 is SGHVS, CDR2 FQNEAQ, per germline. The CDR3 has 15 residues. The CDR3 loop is CASSSWPIKTDTQYF. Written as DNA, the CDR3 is TGTGCCAGCAGCTCTTGGCCCATAAAAACAGATACGCAGTATTTT.

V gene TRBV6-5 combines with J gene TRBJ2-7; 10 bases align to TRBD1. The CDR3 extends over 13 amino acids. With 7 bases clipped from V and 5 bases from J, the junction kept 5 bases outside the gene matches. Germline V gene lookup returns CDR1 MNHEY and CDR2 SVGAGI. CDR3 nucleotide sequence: TGTGCCAGCAAGGACAGGGGGGTTGACGAGCAGTACTTC. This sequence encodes CASKDRGVDEQYF.

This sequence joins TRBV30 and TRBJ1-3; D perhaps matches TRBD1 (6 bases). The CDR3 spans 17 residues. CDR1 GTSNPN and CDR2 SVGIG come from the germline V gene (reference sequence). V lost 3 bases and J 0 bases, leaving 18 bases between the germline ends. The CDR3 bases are TGTGCCTGGAGCTGGCAGGGGACCCCAAACTCTGGAAACACCATATATTTT. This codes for CAWSWQGTPNSGNTIYF.

This CDR3 is CASKVGGGSTGELFF. CDR3 nucleotides: TGTGCCAGTAAGGTTGGCGGGGGTAGCACCGGGGAGCTGTTTTTT. This chain links TRBV19 with TRBJ2-2; TRBD2 agrees at 7 bases. Germline V gene data show CDR1 as LNHDA and CDR2 as SQIVND (reference sequence). The ends lost 7 bases at V and 4 bases at J; junction bases unmatched: 9. This CDR3 spans 15 amino acids.

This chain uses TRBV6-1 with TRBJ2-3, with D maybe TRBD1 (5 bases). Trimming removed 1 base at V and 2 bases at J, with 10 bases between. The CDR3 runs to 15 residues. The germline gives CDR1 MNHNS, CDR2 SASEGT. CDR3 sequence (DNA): TGTGCCAGCAGTGAAGTTCAGGGCCCCACAGATACGCAGTATTTT. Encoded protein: CASSEVQGPTDTQYF.

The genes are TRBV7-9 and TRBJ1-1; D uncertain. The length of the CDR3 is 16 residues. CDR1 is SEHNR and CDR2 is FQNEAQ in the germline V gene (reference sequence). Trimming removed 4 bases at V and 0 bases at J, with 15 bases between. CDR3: CASSSNTYTVNTEAFF. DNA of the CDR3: TGTGCCAGCAGCTCCAATACCTACACAGTGAACACTGAAGCTTTCTTT. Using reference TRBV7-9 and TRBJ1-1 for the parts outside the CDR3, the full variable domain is DTGVSQNPRHKITKRGQNVTFRCDPISEHNRLYWYRQTLGQGPEFLTYFQNEAQLEKSRLLSDRFSAERPKGSFSTLEIQRTEQGDSAMYLCASSSNTYTVNTEAFFGQGTRLTVV.

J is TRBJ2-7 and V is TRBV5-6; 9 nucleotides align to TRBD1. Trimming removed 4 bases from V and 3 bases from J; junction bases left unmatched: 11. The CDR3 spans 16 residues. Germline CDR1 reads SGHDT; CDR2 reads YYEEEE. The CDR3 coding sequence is TGTGCCAGCAGCCCCAAGGGGACAGGGACGGACTACGAGCAGTACTTC. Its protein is CASSPKGTGTDYEQYF.

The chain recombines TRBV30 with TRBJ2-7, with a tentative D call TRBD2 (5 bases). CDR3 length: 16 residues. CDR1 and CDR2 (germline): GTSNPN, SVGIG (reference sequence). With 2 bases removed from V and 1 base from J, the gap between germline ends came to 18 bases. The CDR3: CAWSSIARTPSYEQYF. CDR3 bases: TGTGCCTGGAGTTCCATTGCAAGGACTCCTTCCTACGAGCAGTACTTC. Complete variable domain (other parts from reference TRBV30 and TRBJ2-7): SQTIHQWPATLVQPVGSPLSLECTVEGTSNPNLYWYRQAAGRGLQLLFYSVGIGQISSEVPQNLSASRPQDRQFILSSKKLLLSDSGFYLCAWSSIARTPSYEQYFGPGTRLTVT.

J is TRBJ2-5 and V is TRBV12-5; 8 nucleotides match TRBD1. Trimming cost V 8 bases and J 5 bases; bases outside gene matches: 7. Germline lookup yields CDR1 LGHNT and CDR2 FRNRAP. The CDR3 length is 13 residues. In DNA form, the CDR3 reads TGTGCTAGTAGCCCGGACAGGGCTGAGACCCAGTACTTC. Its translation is CASSPDRAETQYF.

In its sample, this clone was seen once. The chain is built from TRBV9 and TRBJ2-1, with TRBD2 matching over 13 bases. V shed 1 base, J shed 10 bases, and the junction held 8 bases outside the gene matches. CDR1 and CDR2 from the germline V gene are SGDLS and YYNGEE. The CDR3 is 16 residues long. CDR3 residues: CASSVTSGGAFGEQFF. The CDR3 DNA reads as TGTGCCAGCAGCGTAACTAGCGGGGGGGCCTTCGGAGAGCAGTTCTTC.

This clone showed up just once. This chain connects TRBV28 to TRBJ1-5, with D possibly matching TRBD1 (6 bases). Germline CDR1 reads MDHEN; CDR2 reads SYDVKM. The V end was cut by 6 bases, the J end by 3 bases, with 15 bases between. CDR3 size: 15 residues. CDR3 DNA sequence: TGTGCCAGCAGGTTGCGGGGGCCCTACAATCAGCCCCAGCATTTT. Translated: CASRLRGPYNQPQHF.

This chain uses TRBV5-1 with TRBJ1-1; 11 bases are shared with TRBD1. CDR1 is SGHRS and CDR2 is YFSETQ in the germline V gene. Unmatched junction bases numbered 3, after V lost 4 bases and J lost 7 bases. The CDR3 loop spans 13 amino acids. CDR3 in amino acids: CASSAGTGGEAFF. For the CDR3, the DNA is TGCGCCAGCAGCGCCGGGACAGGGGGTGAAGCTTTCTTT.